This record concerns one T cell receptor beta chain sequence. This record comes from a study of blood T cell repertoires in COVID-19. In the authors' methods: Using reference gene primer amplification, nucleated cell counts were estimated. Assay: immunoSEQ multiplex PCR; the TCRdb copy retains only in-frame clones and omits some. V and J calls and clone size are copied from that table; D and trimming were computed from the DNA. The repertoire holds 150,000 to 180,000 clones, about 80% seen once, with over 25% in the top ten. Trimming left V 4 bases short and J 0 bases short, with 4 bases between. The CDR3 length is 13 residues.

Sample: peripheral blood. The chain carries TRBV12-3 or TRBV12-4 and TRBJ1-3; D is uncertain. This TCR derives from a woman in her sixties with acute or convalescent COVID-19. The CDR3 region has the DNA TGTGCCAGCAGTTCCCACTCTGGAAACACCATATATTTT. Protein: CASSSHSGNTIYF.